This passage covers 8 T cell receptor beta chains from one sample sequenced in a study of blood T cells in healthy people across ages. The second PCR ran roughly 6 to 11 cycles with a sample-barcoded 5' primer and J-beta primers. One entry per CDR3 protein, called by TCRdb with MiXCR from the 5' RACE reads. The table includes over a million distinct CDR3 sequences, around 40% detected once. Specimen: blood. Every receptor here comes from a woman between 18 and 29 years old in good health.

The chain is built from TRBV15 and TRBJ2-1, with D perhaps matching TRBD2 (6 bases). Looked up from germline, CDR1 is LNHNV and CDR2 is YYDKDF (reference sequence). The V end lost 2 bases, the J end lost 3 bases, and 17 bases lay between the germline ends. CDR3 length: 17 residues. CDR3 DNA: TGTGCCACCAGCAGATTTGGGGCGGGGAAAGGCTACAATGAGCAGTTCTTC. Residues: CATSRFGAGKGYNEQFF.

The J gene is TRBJ1-1, the V gene TRBV28, with a tentative D call TRBD1 (6 bases). The germline V gene encodes CDR1 MDHEN and CDR2 SYDVKM. The CDR3 is 16 residues long. Trimming took off 3 bases at V and 1 base at J, with 15 bases between the two ends. CDR3 sequence (DNA): TGTGCCAGCAGTTTCCCTCAGGGGAGTGGGAACACTGAAGCTTTCTTT. Its protein is CASSFPQGSGNTEAFF. Using reference TRBV28 and TRBJ1-1 for the parts outside the CDR3, the full variable domain is DVKVTQSSRYLVKRTGEKVFLECVQDMDHENMFWYRQDPGLGLRLIYFSYDVKMKEKGDIPEGYSVSREKKERFSLILESASTNQTSMYLCASSFPQGSGNTEAFFGQGTRLTVV.

This chain connects TRBV11-2 to TRBJ2-7, with 8 bases identical to TRBD2. V lost 1 base to trimming and J lost 7 bases; unmatched junction nucleotides: 12. Per the germline V gene, CDR1 is SGHAT and CDR2 is FQNNGV. The CDR3 runs 16 residues. The CDR3 sequence is CASSLGEREPYNEQYF. CDR3 DNA: TGTGCCAGCAGCTTAGGAGAGCGGGAGCCCTACAATGAGCAGTACTTC.

For the CDR3, the DNA is TGCAGTGCGTCGAAGGGAACGTCTAACACTGAAGCTTTCTTT. Amino acid sequence: CSASKGTSNTEAFF. This sequence joins TRBV20-1 and TRBJ1-1, with D hard to call. CDR1 and CDR2 from the germline V gene are DFQATT and SNEGSKA (reference sequence). V was shortened by 6 bases and J by 2 bases, with 16 bases between the two germline ends. The CDR3 totals 14 residues.

The rearrangement joins TRBV2 to TRBJ1-1; no firm D call. This CDR3 region has 14 residues. Germline V gives CDR1 SNHLY, CDR2 FYNNEI. V dropped 1 base and J dropped 2 bases, with 8 bases sitting between them. CDR3 residues: CASSEVKRNTEAFF. The DNA for the CDR3 is TGTGCCAGCAGTGAAGTGAAACGTAACACTGAAGCTTTCTTT.

The table lists this clonotype with a few counts. The chain is built from TRBV12-3 or TRBV12-4 and TRBJ2-1; no firm D call. The ends were cut back, 8 bases at V and 2 bases at J, with 13 bases in the middle. The CDR3 spans 14 residues. The CDR3 sequence is CASLGQDPYNEQFF. As DNA, the CDR3 is TGTGCCAGCCTCGGGCAAGATCCCTACAATGAGCAGTTCTTC.

The J gene is TRBJ1-6, the V gene TRBV5-8; D ambiguous. Trimming took 2 bases from V and 7 from J, leaving 16 bases between them. This CDR3 region has 16 residues. Germline V gene lookup returns CDR1 SGHTS and CDR2 YDEGEE. The CDR3 is CASSLPGAQWNSPLHF. DNA of the CDR3: TGTGCCAGCAGCTTACCAGGCGCCCAATGGAATTCACCCCTCCACTTT.

V and J are TRBV12-5 and TRBJ2-1; 9 bases align to TRBD2. Near its end, the DNA agrees better with TRBJ2-7, so the J call may be wrong. The germline gives CDR1 LGHNT, CDR2 FRNRAP. The CDR3 is 13 residues long. CDR3 nucleotide sequence: TGTGCTAGTGAGCGGGGGGTTTACAATGAGCAGTACTTC. This translates into CASERGVYNEQYF.